This TCR beta chain was captured in a study of Graves' ophthalmopathy and Graves' hyperthyroidism. Amplification targeted the TCR beta CDR3 regions, with RNA transcripts as the source material. The first-round RT-PCR employed HTBI primers together with the Qiagen OneStep RT-PCR kit. A multiplex PCR was then performed as the second round. TCRdb recomputed calls from the multiplex PCR reads with MiXCR, one row per CDR3 protein. The repertoire holds roughly 350,000 distinct CDR3 sequences, with 17% as singletons. Many counts were recorded for this clonotype. With 3 bases clipped from V and 4 bases from J, the junction kept 3 bases outside the gene matches. The CDR3 runs to 13 residues. CDR1 and CDR2 (germline): SQVTM, ANQGSEA.

This rearrangement joins TRBV29-1 to TRBJ2-5; 9 bases line up with TRBD1. The origin of this receptor is an adult woman with stable Graves' hyperthyroidism. The material sequenced was peripheral blood. This CDR3 reads CSVETGGRETQYF. DNA for the CDR3: TGCAGCGTTGAGACAGGGGGTAGAGAGACCCAGTACTTC.